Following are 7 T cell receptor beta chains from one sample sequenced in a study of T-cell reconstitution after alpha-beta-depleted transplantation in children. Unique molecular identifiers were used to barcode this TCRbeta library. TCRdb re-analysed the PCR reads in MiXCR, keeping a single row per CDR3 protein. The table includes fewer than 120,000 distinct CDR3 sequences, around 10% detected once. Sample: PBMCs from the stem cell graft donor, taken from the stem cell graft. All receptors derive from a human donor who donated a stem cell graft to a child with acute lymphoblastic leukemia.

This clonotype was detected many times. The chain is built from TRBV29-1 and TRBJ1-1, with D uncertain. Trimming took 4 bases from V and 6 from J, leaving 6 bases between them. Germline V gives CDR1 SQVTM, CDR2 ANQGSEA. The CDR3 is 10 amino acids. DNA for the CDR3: TGCAGCGTTGTCGCTGCTGAAGCTTTCTTT. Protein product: CSVVAAEAFF.

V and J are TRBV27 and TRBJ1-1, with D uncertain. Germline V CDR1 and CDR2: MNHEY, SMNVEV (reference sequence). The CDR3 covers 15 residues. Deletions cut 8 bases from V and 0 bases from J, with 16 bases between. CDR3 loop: CASSSPNALNTEAFF. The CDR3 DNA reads TGTGCCAGCTCATCGCCAAATGCCTTGAACACTGAAGCTTTCTTT.

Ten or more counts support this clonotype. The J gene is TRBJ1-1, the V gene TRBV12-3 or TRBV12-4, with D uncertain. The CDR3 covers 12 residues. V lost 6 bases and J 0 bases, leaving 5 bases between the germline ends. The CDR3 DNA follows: TGTGCCAGCAGGATTATGAACACTGAAGCTTTCTTT. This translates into CASRIMNTEAFF.

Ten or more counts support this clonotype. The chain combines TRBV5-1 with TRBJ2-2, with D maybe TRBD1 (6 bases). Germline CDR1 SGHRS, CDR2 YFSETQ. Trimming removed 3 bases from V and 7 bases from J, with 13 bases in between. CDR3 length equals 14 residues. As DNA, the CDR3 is TGCGCCAGCAGCTCTGGGACAATCGGCGGGGAGCTGTTTTTT. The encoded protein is CASSSGTIGGELFF. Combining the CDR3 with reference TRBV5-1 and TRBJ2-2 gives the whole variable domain KAGVTQTPRYLIKTRGQQVTLSCSPISGHRSVSWYQQTPGQGLQFLFEYFSETQRNKGNFPGRFSGRQFSNSRSEMNVSTLELGDSALYLCASSSGTIGGELFFGEGSRLTVL.

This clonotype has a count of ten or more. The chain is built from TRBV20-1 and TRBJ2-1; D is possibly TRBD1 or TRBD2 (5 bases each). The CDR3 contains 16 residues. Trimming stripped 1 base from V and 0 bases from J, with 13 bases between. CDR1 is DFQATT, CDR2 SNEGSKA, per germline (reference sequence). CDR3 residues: CSARVPGTLSYNEQFF. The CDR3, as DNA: TGCAGTGCTAGAGTCCCCGGGACCCTCTCCTACAATGAGCAGTTCTTC.

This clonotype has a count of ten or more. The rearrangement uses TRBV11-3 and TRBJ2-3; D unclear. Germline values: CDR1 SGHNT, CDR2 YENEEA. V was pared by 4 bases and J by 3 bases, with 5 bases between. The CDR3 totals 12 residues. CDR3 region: CASSSVTDTQYF. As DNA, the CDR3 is TGTGCCAGCAGCTCCGTAACAGATACGCAGTATTTT.

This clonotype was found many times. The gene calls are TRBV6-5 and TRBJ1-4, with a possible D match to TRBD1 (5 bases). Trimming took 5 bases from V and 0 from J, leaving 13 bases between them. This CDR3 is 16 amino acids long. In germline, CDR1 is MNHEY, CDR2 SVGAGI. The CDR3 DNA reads TGTGCCAGCAGTCGTGGGGGGAAAGCAACTAATGAAAAACTGTTTTTT. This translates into CASSRGGKATNEKLFF.